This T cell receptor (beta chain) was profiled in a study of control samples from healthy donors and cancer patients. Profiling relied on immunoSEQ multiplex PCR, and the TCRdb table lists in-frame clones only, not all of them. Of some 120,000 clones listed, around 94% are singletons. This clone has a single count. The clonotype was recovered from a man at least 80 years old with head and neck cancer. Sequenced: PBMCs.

DNA for the CDR3: TGTGCCAGCTCACCATTAAAGACAGGAAATCAGCCCCAGCATTTT. Translated: CASSPLKTGNQPQHF. The chain combines TRBV18 with TRBJ1-5; a possible D gene is TRBD1 (6 bases). Trimming took 2 bases from V and 4 from J, leaving 12 bases between them. CDR3 length: 15 residues. Germline-derived CDR1 and CDR2 are KGHSH and LQKENI.